Included here is one T cell receptor beta chain sequence, with context. Its antigen is not known. These data are taken from a study of cytomegalovirus exposure and HLA in healthy donors. Data came from immunoSEQ multiplex PCR; TCRdb stores just in-frame clones and leaves some out. The sample yields 75,000 to 85,000 clones, approximately 91% seen once. Germline V gene sequence: CDR1 SGHAT, CDR2 FQNNGV. Trimming shortened V by 1 base and J by 3 bases, and 7 bases separated the two germline ends. The CDR3 is 15 amino acids. Study results and caveats: Reports indicated that the classifier achieved high specificity and sensitivity in diagnosing cytomegalovirus status.

The chain links TRBV11-2 to TRBJ1-6; D unclear. The sequenced material came from PBMCs. The receptor was isolated from a man aged 25-40 years in good health and CMV-seronegative. The CDR3 DNA reads as TGTGCCAGCAGCTTAGGTGCCAGCTATAATTCACCCCTCCACTTT. It encodes CASSLGASYNSPLHF.